One and the same sample provided the 8 T cell receptor beta chains below, sequenced in a study of control samples from healthy donors and cancer patients. Only in-frame clones appear in the TCRdb table, and some are missing; sequencing was by immunoSEQ multiplex PCR. The table includes over 100,000 clones, around 92% detected once. Sequenced input: blood. These receptors all come from a woman aged 45-59 years in good health.

V gene TRBV3-1 (or the pseudogene TRBV3-2) combines with J gene TRBJ2-7; D gene uncertain. V was pared by 2 bases and J by 3 bases, with 11 bases between. CDR1 and CDR2 (germline): LGHDT, YNNKEL (reference sequence). This CDR3 comprises 14 residues. CDR3 loop: CASSQRGSDYEQYF. Here the CDR3 DNA reads TGTGCCAGCAGCCAAAGAGGCAGCGACTACGAGCAGTACTTC.

This clone was seen many times. Distinct nucleotide sequences in the sample also encode this CDR3. The chain uses TRBV6-1 and TRBJ1-5, with 7 bases that match TRBD1. Losses at the gene ends were 1 base for V and 6 bases for J; bases not matched to a gene: 6. This CDR3 is built from 15 residues. Germline V gene lookup returns CDR1 MNHNS and CDR2 SASEGT. DNA for the CDR3: TGTGCCAGCAGTGAAGGATCAGGGGGGGGTCAGCCCCAGCATTTT. Residues: CASSEGSGGGQPQHF.

V usage is TRBV2 and J usage is TRBJ1-1; no firm D call. Trimming stripped 0 bases from V and 5 bases from J, with 7 bases between. Germline CDR1 is SNHLY and CDR2 is FYNNEI. There are 13 residues in the CDR3. The DNA of the CDR3 is TGTGCCAGCAGTGAAGCAGCACCGACTGAAGCTTTCTTT. It yields the protein CASSEAAPTEAFF.

The V gene is TRBV2, the J gene TRBJ2-3; 12 nucleotides align to TRBD2. Trimming at V came to 9 bases and at J to 2 bases, leaving 9 bases not matched to a gene. Germline loops: CDR1 SNHLY, CDR2 FYNNEI. The CDR3 is made up of 16 amino acids. CDR3 DNA: TGTGCCAGTAATCGACTAGCGGGGGCCCTCACAGATACGCAGTATTTT. Translating gives CASNRLAGALTDTQYF.

The V gene is TRBV20-1, the J gene TRBJ1-1; D is ambiguous. The CDR3 is made up of 11 amino acids. Per the germline V gene, CDR1 is DFQATT and CDR2 is SNEGSKA (reference sequence). V was shortened by 3 bases and J by 0 bases, with 2 bases between the two germline ends. The CDR3 is CSARVNTEAFF. DNA of the CDR3: TGCAGTGCTAGGGTGAACACTGAAGCTTTCTTT.

This chain joins TRBV5-1 and TRBJ2-3; a possible D gene is TRBD2 (5 bases). The V gene's germline CDR1 is SGHRS and CDR2 YFSETQ. The ends were cut back, 2 bases at V and 1 base at J, with 11 bases in the middle. The CDR3 contains 15 residues. The CDR3: CASSFGGRRTDTQYF. CDR3 coding DNA: TGCGCCAGCAGCTTTGGCGGGCGCCGCACAGATACGCAGTATTTT.

The chain recombines TRBV29-1 with TRBJ2-3; possible D gene TRBD1, 5 bases. Germline V gene lookup returns CDR1 SQVTM and CDR2 ANQGSEA. The V and J ends lost 2 bases and 0 bases respectively, with 18 bases between them. This CDR3 region has 17 residues. The CDR3 sequence: CSVESPMTVSSTDTQYF. The CDR3 DNA sequence: TGCAGCGTTGAATCCCCCATGACAGTCTCTAGCACAGATACGCAGTATTTT.

The chain is built from TRBV18 and TRBJ1-2; tentative D call: TRBD1 (5 bases). The V and J ends lost 6 bases and 4 bases respectively, with 15 bases between them. The CDR3 covers 14 residues. Per the germline V gene, CDR1 is KGHSH and CDR2 is LQKENI. CDR3 nucleotide sequence: TGTGCCAGCTCGCGGGACCAGGTAACCTATGGCTACACCTTC. Protein: CASSRDQVTYGYTF.